The 3 T cell receptor beta chains given below trace back to one sample, sequenced in a study of T-cell reconstitution after alpha-beta-depleted transplantation in children. Construction of the TCRbeta library involved unique molecular identifiers. TCRdb used MiXCR to reprocess the PCR reads, holding one entry per CDR3 protein. The table lists over 550,000 distinct CDR3 sequences, 8% to 11% of them singletons, with roughly 3.9% in the top ten. This specimen was PBMCs from the stem cell graft donor, taken from the stem cell graft. These receptors all come from a human donor who donated a stem cell graft to a child with acute myeloid leukemia.

This sequence joins TRBV5-1 and TRBJ1-2, with 8 bases lining up with TRBD1. After removal of 6 bases from V and 3 bases from J, the junction contained 7 bases not matched to a gene. The CDR3 runs 14 residues. CDR1 and CDR2 (germline): SGHRS, YFSETQ. CDR3 DNA sequence: TGCGCCAGCACCTTTGGACAGGGTGACTATGGCTACACCTTC. Its protein product is CASTFGQGDYGYTF.

The chain employs TRBV27 and TRBJ2-3, with 7 bases lining up with TRBD2. The germline CDR1 and CDR2 sequences are MNHEY and SMNVEV (reference sequence). J gave up 4 bases and V 3 bases, and 13 bases lay outside the gene matches. The CDR3 consists of 17 residues. The CDR3 sequence: CASSFTKRGGHSDTQYF. In DNA form, the CDR3 reads TGTGCCAGCAGTTTCACCAAACGGGGAGGGCACTCAGATACGCAGTATTTT.

There are many counts of this clonotype. The CDR3 sequence: CASSFGTGGIGELFF. The DNA of the CDR3 is TGTGCCAGCAGTTTCGGGACAGGGGGCATTGGGGAGCTGTTTTTT. J is TRBJ2-2 and V is TRBV27, with 12 bases aligning to TRBD1. Trimming removed 3 bases from V and 8 bases from J; junction bases left unmatched: 4. Germline-derived CDR1 and CDR2 are MNHEY and SMNVEV (reference sequence). The CDR3 loop spans 15 amino acids.